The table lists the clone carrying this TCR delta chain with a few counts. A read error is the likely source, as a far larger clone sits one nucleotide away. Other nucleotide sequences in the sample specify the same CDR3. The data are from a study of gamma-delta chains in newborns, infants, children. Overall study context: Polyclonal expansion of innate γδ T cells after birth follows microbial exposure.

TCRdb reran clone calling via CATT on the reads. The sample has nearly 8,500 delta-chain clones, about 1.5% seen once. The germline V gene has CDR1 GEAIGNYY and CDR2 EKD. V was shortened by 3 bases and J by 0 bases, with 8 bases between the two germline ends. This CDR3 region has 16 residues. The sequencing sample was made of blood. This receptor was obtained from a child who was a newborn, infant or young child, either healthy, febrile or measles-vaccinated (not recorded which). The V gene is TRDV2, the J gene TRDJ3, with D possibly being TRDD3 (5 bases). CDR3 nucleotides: TGTGCCTGTGACTGGGGAAGCTCCTGGGACACCCGACAGATGTTTTTC. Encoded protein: CACDWGSSWDTRQMFF.